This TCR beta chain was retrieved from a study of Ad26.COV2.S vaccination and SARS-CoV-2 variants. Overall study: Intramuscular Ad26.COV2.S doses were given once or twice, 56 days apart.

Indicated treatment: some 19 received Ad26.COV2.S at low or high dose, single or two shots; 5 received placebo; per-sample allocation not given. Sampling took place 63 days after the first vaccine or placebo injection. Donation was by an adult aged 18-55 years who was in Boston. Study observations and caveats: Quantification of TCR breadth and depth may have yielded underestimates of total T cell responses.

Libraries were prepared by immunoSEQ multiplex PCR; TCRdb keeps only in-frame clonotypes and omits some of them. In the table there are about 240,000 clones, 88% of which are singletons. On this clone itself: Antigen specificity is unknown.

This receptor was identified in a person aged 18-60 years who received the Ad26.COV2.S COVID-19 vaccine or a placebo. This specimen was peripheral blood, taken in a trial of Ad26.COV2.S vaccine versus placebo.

Here the CDR3 reads CASSWGGVGANTEAFF. CDR3 bases: TGTGCCAGCAGCTGGGGGGGTGTAGGGGCGAACACTGAAGCTTTCTTT. This chain joins TRBV7-9 and TRBJ1-1; D is perhaps TRBD1 (5 bases). The CDR3 has 16 residues. Trimming shortened V by 4 bases and J by 1 base, and 16 bases separated the two germline ends. Germline V gene sequence: CDR1 SEHNR, CDR2 FQNEAQ (reference sequence).